The source of this T cell receptor (beta chain) is a study of T-cell memory formation after mild COVID-19. TCRdb ran MiXCR on the 5' RACE reads and lists one entry per CDR3 protein. The table records approximately 150,000 distinct CDR3 sequences, around 5.8% of them present only once. Germline-derived CDR1 and CDR2 are MNHEY and SVGAGI. The CDR3 is 15 residues long. The V end lost 4 bases, the J end lost 2 bases, and 12 bases lay between the germline ends. This clonotype was seen a handful of times. The sample consisted of PBMCs or a T cell subset sorted from them (not recorded which). This TCR was sampled from an adult woman who had mild COVID-19 (a few samples of this study predate the infection). Cell type and time point are not known. The J gene is TRBJ1-5, the V gene TRBV6-5; D is uncertain. CDR3 amino acids: CASSSSGVRNQPQHF. The DNA for the CDR3 is TGTGCCAGCAGTTCCTCCGGGGTACGCAATCAGCCCCAGCATTTT.